This passage covers 30 T cell receptor beta chains from one sample sequenced in a study of blood T cells in healthy people across ages. A second PCR of roughly 7 to 11 cycles used a sample-barcoded 5' primer and a J-beta primer mix. Using its own MiXCR run on the 5' RACE reads, TCRdb lists one record per CDR3 protein. This sample yields approximately 800,000 distinct CDR3 sequences, of which around 36% are seen a single time; under 15% belongs to the top ten. Input material: blood. All receptors come from a man in his late teens or twenties in good health.

The gene calls are TRBV20-1 and TRBJ1-1; D is unclear. Trimming removed 5 bases at V and 1 base at J, with 11 bases between. The germline V gene encodes CDR1 DFQATT and CDR2 SNEGSKA (reference sequence). This CDR3 region has 13 residues. The CDR3 nucleotides read TGCAGTGCTCAGACTTCACGGAACACTGAAGCTTTCTTT. Encoded protein: CSAQTSRNTEAFF.

V is TRBV7-8 and J is TRBJ2-1; tentative D call: TRBD1 (5 bases). The last part of the DNA fits TRBJ2-7 better; the J call may be wrong. From germline, CDR1 is SGHVS and CDR2 FQNEAQ. The CDR3 has 16 amino acids. CDR3 bases: TGTGCCAGCAGCCTTAAGGGGCCGAGCTCCTACAATGAGCAGTACTTC. Its translation: CASSLKGPSSYNEQYF.

The chain combines TRBV7-9 with TRBJ2-4; unclear D gene. The CDR3 is 16 amino acids. Germline assignment: CDR1 SEHNR and CDR2 FQNEAQ (reference sequence). Trimming took off 1 base at V and 8 bases at J, with 18 bases between the two ends. DNA for the CDR3: TGTGCCAGCAGCTTAGACACGCACAGTCGAAGGGACATTCAGTACTTC. It specifies CASSLDTHSRRDIQYF. The full variable domain, completed using reference TRBV7-9 and TRBJ2-4, is DTGVSQNPRHKITKRGQNVTFRCDPISEHNRLYWYRQTLGQGPEFLTYFQNEAQLEKSRLLSDRFSAERPKGSFSTLEIQRTEQGDSAMYLCASSLDTHSRRDIQYFGAGTRLSVL.

The chain recombines TRBV19 with TRBJ2-1; tentatively, D is TRBD1 (9 bases). CDR3 length: 17 residues. Deletions cut 8 bases from V and 10 bases from J, with 30 bases between. From germline, CDR1 is LNHDA and CDR2 SQIVND (reference sequence). The CDR3 nucleotides read TGTGCCAGTCAACCCGGGAGGGACAGGGAATCCTGGTGCGAGCAGTTCTTC. Its protein product is CASQPGRDRESWCEQFF.

This chain uses TRBV4-3 with TRBJ1-1; D call uncertain. The CDR3 loop spans 15 amino acids. Germline CDR1 is LGHNA and CDR2 is YSLEER. The germline V and J ends were trimmed by 0 bases and 5 bases, with 13 bases remaining between them. For the CDR3, the DNA is TGCGCCAGCAGCCAAGAGATAAAAAGTAGAACTGAAGCTTTCTTT. Its protein is CASSQEIKSRTEAFF.

The chain carries TRBV20-1 and TRBJ1-6; D not resolved. The CDR3 consists of 14 residues. Trimming took off 4 bases at V and 8 bases at J, with 15 bases between the two ends. Looked up from germline, CDR1 is DFQATT and CDR2 is SNEGSKA (reference sequence). Here the CDR3 DNA reads TGCAGTGCTACGGTCGAAGTAGGGTATTCACCCCTCCACTTT. Its translation is CSATVEVGYSPLHF.

This clonotype was found a few times. The chain joins TRBV12-3 or TRBV12-4 to TRBJ1-6, with unresolved D. V lost 4 bases, J lost 7 bases, and 17 bases lay in between. The length of the CDR3 is 16 residues. This chain's CDR3 is CASSSVRLHGNSPLHF. CDR3 nucleotides: TGTGCCAGCAGTTCGGTTCGCCTCCACGGGAATTCACCCCTCCACTTT.

The table lists this clonotype with many counts. This chain joins TRBV20-1 and TRBJ2-7, with 9 bases aligning to TRBD1. Germline CDR1 reads DFQATT; CDR2 reads SNEGSKA (reference sequence). V lost 6 bases and J lost 3; bases outside the gene matches: 6. The CDR3 covers 13 residues. CDR3 sequence reads: CSAEPGQGYEQYF. CDR3 bases: TGCAGTGCCGAACCGGGACAGGGCTACGAGCAGTACTTC.

The V gene is TRBV6-2 or TRBV6-3, the J gene TRBJ2-1; D remains unclear. Trimming stripped 0 bases from V and 8 bases from J, with 5 bases between. The CDR3 runs to 12 residues. Germline CDR1 is MNHEY and CDR2 is SVGEGT. Here the CDR3 reads CASSYSVDEQFF. For the CDR3, the DNA is TGTGCCAGCAGTTACTCGGTGGATGAGCAGTTCTTC.

This clonotype was detected once. V and J are TRBV5-8 and TRBJ2-5; D may match TRBD1 or TRBD2 (5 bases each). Deletions cut 6 bases from V and 11 bases from J, with 17 bases between. From germline, CDR1 is SGHTS and CDR2 YDEGEE. The CDR3 runs 12 residues. CDR3 in DNA: TGTGCCAGCACCTATGGGGGTGTCGTGCAGTACTTC. Encoded protein: CASTYGGVVQYF. The complete variable domain, with remaining parts taken from reference TRBV5-8 and TRBJ2-5, reads EAGVTQSPTHLIKTRGQQATLRCSPISGHTSVYWYQQALGLGLQFLLWYDEGEERNRGNFPPRFSGRQFPNYSSELNVNALELEDSALYLCASTYGGVVQYFGPGTRLLVL.

The chain joins TRBV12-3 or TRBV12-4 to TRBJ1-1; possibly TRBD1 for D (5 bases). V was cut by 4 bases and J by 4 bases, with 16 bases left in between. The CDR3 extends over 15 amino acids. The CDR3 DNA sequence: TGTGCCAGCAGTTACAGGATGAGAACGGTCACTGAAGCTTTCTTT. Protein product: CASSYRMRTVTEAFF.

This sequence joins TRBV5-1 and TRBJ1-4; 9 bases line up with TRBD1. Germline V CDR1 and CDR2: SGHRS, YFSETQ. The CDR3 consists of 15 residues. The V gene end was trimmed by 4 bases and the J gene end by 8 bases; junction bases not matched to a gene: 9. CDR3 residues: CASSETTGGFEKLFF. Here the CDR3 DNA reads TGCGCCAGCAGCGAGACGACAGGGGGTTTCGAAAAACTGTTTTTT. Using reference TRBV5-1 and TRBJ1-4 for the parts outside the CDR3, the full variable domain is KAGVTQTPRYLIKTRGQQVTLSCSPISGHRSVSWYQQTPGQGLQFLFEYFSETQRNKGNFPGRFSGRQFSNSRSEMNVSTLELGDSALYLCASSETTGGFEKLFFGSGTQLSVL.

About this clonotype itself: A read error may produce the germline difference seen at one junction end. The V and J genes are TRBV12-3 or TRBV12-4 and TRBJ1-1; 10 bases agree with TRBD1. The CDR3 has 16 residues. CDR3 coding DNA: TGTGCCAGCAGCCCCGGGACAGGGGTCATGAACACTGAAGCTTTTTTT. This gives the protein CASSPGTGVMNTEAFF.

The sample holds many counts of this clonotype. This chain uses TRBV20-1 with TRBJ1-2; TRBD1 is a possible D gene (6 bases). Trimming shortened V by 5 bases and J by 8 bases, and 21 bases separated the two germline ends. CDR1 is DFQATT, CDR2 SNEGSKA, per germline (reference sequence). The CDR3 covers 14 residues. The CDR3 loop is CSAPPGQGALGYTF. CDR3 nucleotides: TGCAGTGCTCCGCCGGGACAAGGCGCGCTCGGCTACACCTTC.

V is TRBV11-2 and J is TRBJ2-3; 7 nucleotides align to TRBD2. Per the germline V gene, CDR1 is SGHAT and CDR2 is FQNNGV. CDR3 length: 15 residues. Losses at the gene ends were 7 bases for V and 1 base for J; bases not matched to a gene: 8. CDR3 sequence reads: CASILEAGGTDTQYF. CDR3 DNA sequence: TGTGCCAGCATCCTCGAGGCGGGGGGCACAGATACGCAGTATTTT.

In the case of this clonotype: A much larger clone differs from this one at a single base, so this may be a read error. The chain combines TRBV11-2 with TRBJ2-7; D possibly corresponds to TRBD2 (6 bases). This CDR3 region has 12 residues. Germline V gives CDR1 SGHAT, CDR2 FQNNGV. The ends were cut back, 5 bases at V and 7 bases at J, with 12 bases in the middle. For the CDR3, the DNA is TGTGCCAGCAGCCCAGGGAGGAATGAGCAGTACTTC. It is translated as CASSPGRNEQYF.

This clonotype was counted only a few times. This chain joins TRBV21-1 and TRBJ2-4. The J call is uncertain, as TRBJ2-7 better fits the DNA end. TRBV21-1 is a documented pseudogene. The length of the CDR3 is 12 residues. CDR3 coding DNA: TGTGCCAGCAGCAAAGTGGAATACGAGCAGTACTTC. The encoded protein is CASSKVEYEQYF.

Here the CDR3 DNA reads TGTGCCAGCAGCTTGTTGGTCGATGAGCAGTTCTTC. This encodes CASSLLVDEQFF. The V call is TRBV5-5, the J call TRBJ2-1, with no clear D. V lost 1 base and J lost 8, with 7 bases in between. The CDR3 covers 12 residues. CDR1 and CDR2 (germline): SGHKS, YYEKEE (reference sequence).

The chain couples TRBV20-1 to TRBJ2-7; 7 bases fit TRBD1. V was pared by 5 bases and J by 7 bases, with 14 bases of the junction left unmatched. This CDR3 has 14 residues. Per germline, CDR1 DFQATT and CDR2 SNEGSKA (reference sequence). CDR3 region: CSARTGGTYNEQYF. In DNA, the CDR3 is TGCAGTGCTCGGACAGGTGGTACCTACAATGAGCAGTACTTC.

This clonotype was seen at least ten times. This chain uses TRBV12-3 or TRBV12-4 with TRBJ1-2; D gene ambiguous. The CDR3 is 14 residues long. Trimming shortened V by 1 base and J by 4 bases, and 10 bases separated the two germline ends. The CDR3 DNA sequence: TGTGCCAGCAGTTTAGGGGTCAGGAGCTATGGCTACACCTTC. Translated, it gives CASSLGVRSYGYTF.

The rearrangement links TRBV6-6 to TRBJ1-3; 10 bases agree with TRBD1. Germline V gene data show CDR1 as MNHNY and CDR2 as SVGAGI (reference sequence). V dropped 6 bases and J dropped 2; count of bases not matched to a gene: 7. The CDR3 is 16 amino acids. The DNA for the CDR3 is TGTGCCAGCAGCTCCAGGACAGGGGGGACTGGAAACACCATATATTTT. It codes for CASSSRTGGTGNTIYF.

This sequence joins TRBV20-1 and TRBJ2-3, with a possible D match to TRBD2 (6 bases). Germline CDR1 and CDR2: DFQATT and SNEGSKA (reference sequence). The CDR3 is made up of 14 amino acids. V lost 3 bases and J lost 6, with 16 bases in between. This CDR3 is CSASSGTGSDTQYF. The CDR3 bases are TGCAGTGCTAGTAGCGGAACGGGATCGGATACGCAGTATTTT.

In its sample, this clonotype was seen many times. The chain uses TRBV12-3 or TRBV12-4 and TRBJ2-7, with 8 bases aligning to TRBD2. V shed 5 bases and J 4 bases; nucleotides not matched to a gene: 7. This CDR3 has 14 amino acids. The CDR3 reads CASSPGTSFYEQYF. The CDR3 nucleotides read TGTGCCAGCAGTCCGGGGACTAGTTTTTACGAGCAGTACTTC.

J is TRBJ1-1 and V is TRBV18; D gene unclear. Germline assignment: CDR1 KGHSH and CDR2 LQKENI. The V and J ends lost 8 bases and 1 base respectively, with 20 bases between them. The CDR3 runs 16 residues. The CDR3 reads CASGRVHEAGNTEAFF. The CDR3 region has the DNA TGTGCCAGCGGTCGGGTTCACGAAGCGGGGAACACTGAAGCTTTCTTT.

V and J are TRBV20-1 and TRBJ1-2; 11 nucleotides match TRBD1. There are 18 residues in the CDR3. With 6 bases clipped from V and 1 base from J, the junction kept 16 bases outside the gene matches. In germline, CDR1 is DFQATT, CDR2 SNEGSKA (reference sequence). CDR3 sequence (DNA): TGCAGTGCCCGTGACACCCGGGACAGGGGGACCTTTAACTATGGCTACACCTTC. Translation: CSARDTRDRGTFNYGYTF.

The chain links TRBV28 to TRBJ1-1; TRBD1 is a possible D gene (5 bases). Trimming took off 5 bases at V and 5 bases at J, with 21 bases between the two ends. The CDR3 runs to 16 residues. Germline loops: CDR1 MDHEN, CDR2 SYDVKM. The CDR3 DNA reads TGTGCCAGCAGTGCAACCACAGGTAGGGGAGGGACTGAAGCTTTCTTT. It specifies CASSATTGRGGTEAFF.

This clonotype was counted only a few times. The genes are TRBV11-2 and TRBJ1-2; the D is unclear. The V gene's germline CDR1 is SGHAT and CDR2 FQNNGV. The CDR3 is 14 residues long. V was trimmed by 3 bases and J by 8 bases, leaving 16 bases between them. The CDR3 reads CASSFMGMAGGYTF. The CDR3 region has the DNA TGTGCCAGCAGCTTCATGGGGATGGCGGGGGGCTACACCTTC.

This chain links TRBV6-5 with TRBJ2-3; D remains ambiguous. The CDR3 has 11 residues. Germline values: CDR1 MNHEY, CDR2 SVGAGI. Trimming took 6 bases from V and 4 from J, leaving 5 bases between them. Here the CDR3 reads CASRAADTQYF. CDR3 sequence (DNA): TGTGCCAGCAGAGCAGCAGATACGCAGTATTTT.

This CDR3 reads CASSRDSQQPQHF. Here the CDR3 DNA reads TGTGCCAGCAGTCGAGACAGCCAGCAGCCCCAGCATTTT. The chain joins TRBV6-2 or TRBV6-3 to TRBJ1-5; perhaps TRBD1 as D (5 bases). The CDR3 consists of 13 residues. Looked up from germline, CDR1 is MNHEY and CDR2 is SVGEGT. Deletions cut 5 bases from V and 7 bases from J, with 12 bases between.

Many counts were recorded for this clonotype. The chain is built from TRBV3-1 and TRBJ2-7, with D perhaps TRBD1 (5 bases). Germline V gene lookup returns CDR1 LGHDT and CDR2 YNNKEL (reference sequence). The V and J ends lost 2 bases and 2 bases respectively, with 10 bases between them. The CDR3 length is 14 residues. CDR3: CASSQLAGTYEQYF. CDR3 bases: TGTGCCAGCAGCCAATTGGCAGGGACCTACGAGCAGTACTTC.